This T cell receptor (beta chain) was sequenced in a study of identical twins (dated by TCRdb to 2016 to 2017). Looking at the study overall: To test whether fetal clonotypes persist, the study used deep sequencing on TCR alpha and beta repertoires from monozygotic twins, unrelated adults of various ages, and cord blood. To rule out contamination, replicate twin experiments were performed at different times with different library preparation protocols.

What the authors observed across the whole study: Abundant cord blood beta clonotypes carried fewer insertions; young adult naive repertoires showed a weaker similar trend, while memory repertoires showed none. Conclusions relied on cross-sectional statistical analysis, since the same donors could not be followed over many years. Excess twin sharing in beta out-of-frame sequences was weaker because fewer shared sequences lowered the signal-to-noise ratio. Invariant T cells such as MAIT and iNKT could partly confound zero-insertion analyses, though diverse VJ usage argued against this for most clonotypes. Compared with coincidental sharing between unrelated individuals, out-of-frame TCR alpha sequences shared between twins had an excess of sequences with low generation probability. In monozygotic twins, recombination models systematically underestimated out-of-frame TCR alpha sharing, but the models matched the sharing seen between unrelated individuals.

The table lists this clonotype with a few counts. The clone's antigen remains unknown. No base quality values were provided; no much bigger clone lies one nucleotide off. The library was obtained by 5' RACE. Sequencing relied on an Illumina HiSeq 2000. A universal primer binding site was introduced by template switching, and a unique molecular identifier was present in the final cDNA, enabling accurate counting of TCR cDNA molecules. Specific primers in the conserved constant-segment region were used to synthesize first-strand cDNA for TCR alpha and beta chains. Each cDNA library was double barcoded, with a SMART-Mk sample barcode plus Illumina barcodes, to control for contamination. TruSeq adapter sequences along with Illumina sample barcodes were introduced in two successive PCR steps. TCR alpha and beta cDNA libraries were sequenced on the Illumina HiSeq platform with custom primers. From the authors' description of their analysis: Unique molecular identifiers were extracted from raw reads with MiGEC, and CDR3 positions were determined with MiXCR. For each individual, recombination models were inferred using an EM algorithm with the repgenHMM and IGoR tools. Shared clonotype analysis was performed with the tcR package in R, normalizing sharing by the product of cloneset sizes. To study raw recombination without the effects of thymic and clonal selection, out-of-frame nonproductive sequences were analyzed. TCRdb reprocessing: public reads trimmed at Q25 with fastp, clones called with MiXCR, in-frame beta chains kept. Under each unique CDR3 protein, matching rows form one entry showing the most common genes and DNA. In this record, the V and J calls reflect TCRdb's handling and not the investigators' own analysis. In all, the sample holds a few hundred thousand distinct CDR3 sequences, and roughly 15% of those were seen once. Around 0.4% of the sample goes to the ten largest clones.

Only healthy Caucasian donors were included. Three pairs of female monozygotic twins, all aged about 18 to 29 years, made up the twin cohort. Positive isolation kits from Invitrogen were used to isolate CD4+ and CD8+ T cell populations. The CDR3 goes from the cysteine to the phenylalanine over 13 residues. Only the CDR3 part of the read is kept: 39 bases, read in frame from the first base. According to the germline V gene, CDR1 reads SQVTM and CDR2 reads ANQGSEA. Trimming removed 4 bases from V and 7 bases from J; the gene matches leave 5 bases unexplained. These data also featured in a second study, about yellow fever vaccine responses in identical twins. As the second paper documents: According to the authors, the vaccine-induced T cell response in identical twins seemed to be partly convergent and partly specific to each individual. The study precisely tracked vaccine-responding T cell clones in identical twins.

Sequenced sample: CD4+ T cells sorted from blood. The source is a woman between 18 and 30 years old in good health. This chain joins TRBV29-1 to TRBJ2-2; TRBD2 lines up with 8 middle nucleotides. For the CDR3, the sequence is CSVGAGVGGELFF. The base sequence is TGCAGCGTTGGAGCGGGAGTAGGCGGGGAGCTGTTTTTT.